This is a list of T cell receptor beta chains from one sample in a study of blood T cell repertoires in COVID-19. Produced via immunoSEQ multiplex PCR; TCRdb's table is partial and in-frame only. Of roughly 140,000 clones listed, approximately 80% are singletons. Material for sequencing was peripheral blood. The receptors here all came from a woman between 50 and 59 years old in a cohort sampled during active or convalescent COVID-19. The CDR3 runs from the conserved cysteine through the conserved F or W. A D gene is named only where the DNA matches it firmly. Clone size is not always given. Where it is, it says once, few, many or a class for expanded clones.

size,V,J,D,CDR3,DNA
-,TRBV6-6,TRBJ1-4,TRBD1,CASSRQGANEKLFF,TGTGCCAGCAGTCGACAGGGGGCGAATGAAAAACTGTTTTTT
-,TRBV19,TRBJ1-4,TRBD1,CASSTLGQVNEKLFF,TGTGCCAGTAGTACTCTAGGACAGGTTAATGAAAAACTGTTTTTT
once,TRBV19,TRBJ2-7,-,CASSVSRSYEQYF,TGTGCCAGTAGTGTGTCGCGCTCCTACGAGCAGTACTTC
-,TRBV19,TRBJ1-3,TRBD1,CASSIGQGGPGNTIYF,TGTGCCAGTAGTATCGGACAGGGTGGGCCTGGAAACACCATATATTTT
once,TRBV6-5,TRBJ1-1,-,CASNTQGEMNTEAFF,TGTGCCAGCAACACACAGGGCGAAATGAACACTGAAGCTTTCTTT
-,TRBV11-1,TRBJ2-5,-,CASSLWAGARETQYF,TGTGCCAGCAGCCTATGGGCGGGGGCGAGGGAGACCCAGTACTTC
-,TRBV4-1,TRBJ2-7,TRBD2,CASSQLGTTYEQYF,TGCGCCAGCAGCCAACTTGGGACTACCTACGAGCAGTACTTC
-,TRBV7-6,TRBJ2-7,-,CASSPDDSSEQYF,TGTGCCAGCAGCCCAGATGACAGCTCCGAGCAGTACTTC
few,TRBV27,TRBJ1-5,-,CASSPGQYQPQHF,TGTGCCAGCAGTCCCGGACAATACCAGCCCCAGCATTTT
-,TRBV3-1/TRBV3-2,TRBJ1-3,TRBD1,CASSQNPGGAGNTIYF,TGTGCCAGCAGCCAAAACCCAGGGGGCGCTGGAAACACCATATATTTT
-,TRBV30,TRBJ2-7,TRBD1,CAWSGQGYEQYF,TGTGCCTGGAGTGGACAGGGTTACGAGCAGTACTTC
-,TRBV5-1,TRBJ2-3,-,CASSEPSADTQYF,TGCGCCAGCAGCGAGCCTAGCGCAGATACGCAGTATTTT
-,TRBV21-1,TRBJ1-2,-,CASSIVRNNYGYTF,TGTGCCAGCAGCATTGTCAGGAATAACTATGGCTACACCTTC
-,TRBV5-6,TRBJ1-2,-,CASSRGDYGYTF,TGTGCCAGCAGCCGGGGAGACTATGGCTACACCTTC
-,TRBV6-5,TRBJ2-1,TRBD2,CASSYGVGGIDEQFF,TGTGCCAGCAGTTATGGTGTCGGGGGGATTGATGAGCAGTTCTTC
-,TRBV28,TRBJ1-5,TRBD1,CASSPHRGSQPQHF,TGTGCCAGCAGTCCCCACAGGGGGAGTCAGCCCCAGCATTTT
-,TRBV3-1/TRBV3-2,TRBJ1-1,-,CASSQDLGGEAFF,TGTGCCAGCAGCCAAGATCTCGGAGGTGAAGCTTTCTTT
-,TRBV2,TRBJ1-2,-,CASSEQLGGYTF,TGTGCCAGCAGTGAGCAATTGGGCGGCTACACCTTC
few,TRBV3-1/TRBV3-2,TRBJ1-4,-,CASSQEGGEKLFF,TGTGCCAGCAGCCAAGAGGGGGGGGAAAAACTGTTTTTT
-,TRBV23-1,TRBJ1-1,-,CASSQSGSEAFF,TGCGCCAGCAGTCAGTCAGGGTCTGAAGCTTTCTTT
-,TRBV5-8,TRBJ1-3,TRBD1,CASTSTGAGGNTIYF,TGTGCCAGCACCTCGACAGGGGCTGGTGGAAACACCATATATTTT
-,TRBV23-1,TRBJ2-3,-,CASIKFLRYYTDTQYF,TGCGCCAGCATAAAATTTCTTCGATACTACACAGATACGCAGTATTTT
-,TRBV30,TRBJ2-3,-,CAWTPLSDSSTDTQYF,TGTGCCTGGACCCCTCTATCGGACAGCAGCACAGATACGCAGTATTTT
-,TRBV14,TRBJ2-1,-,CASSQDWGLSYNEQFF,TGTGCCAGCAGCCAAGACTGGGGGCTTTCCTACAATGAGCAGTTCTTC
-,TRBV7-2,TRBJ2-5,TRBD2,CASSAPLTLAGDQETQYF,TGTGCCAGCAGCGCCCCTTTGACACTAGCGGGTGACCAAGAGACCCAGTACTTC
-,TRBV2,TRBJ1-6,-,CASSEARRHSPLHF,TGTGCCAGCAGTGAAGCGCGGCGACATTCACCCCTCCACTTT
-,TRBV19,TRBJ2-5,-,CASGSTGFNRQETQYF,TGTGCCAGCGGAAGCACGGGGTTCAACCGCCAAGAGACCCAGTACTTC
-,TRBV5-5,TRBJ1-1,-,CASSLGSGTEAFF,TGTGCCAGCAGCTTAGGGTCAGGGACTGAAGCTTTCTTT
-,TRBV6-5,TRBJ1-1,-,CASSWAGNTEAFF,TGTGCCAGCAGTTGGGCGGGGAACACTGAAGCTTTCTTT
-,TRBV29-1,TRBJ2-5,TRBD2,CSVGKRGWGETQYF,TGCAGCGTTGGGAAGCGGGGATGGGGGGAGACCCAGTACTTC
-,TRBV2,TRBJ1-5,TRBD1,CASTGQGGNQPQHF,TGTGCCAGCACTGGACAGGGAGGCAATCAGCCCCAGCATTTT
-,TRBV18,TRBJ1-2,-,CASSPPAGRSGGYTF,TGTGCCAGCTCACCACCGGCAGGGAGGTCGGGTGGCTACACCTTC
-,TRBV4-3,TRBJ2-7,-,CASSQEPFDSEQYF,TGCGCCAGCAGCCAAGAGCCGTTTGACTCCGAGCAGTACTTC
-,TRBV12-3/TRBV12-4,TRBJ1-2,-,CASSAGRIYGYTF,TGTGCCAGCAGTGCGGGACGGATCTATGGCTACACCTTC
-,TRBV4-1,TRBJ2-1,-,CASSQDRSDYNEQFF,TGCGCCAGCAGCCAAGATAGAAGTGACTACAATGAGCAGTTCTTC
-,TRBV19,TRBJ1-4,-,CASSIDNRELRLFF,TGTGCCAGTAGTATAGACAACAGGGAACTGAGGCTGTTTTTT
-,TRBV19,TRBJ1-5,TRBD1,CASSIQAGGSNQPQHF,TGTGCCAGTAGTATACAGGCAGGGGGGAGCAATCAGCCCCAGCATTTT
-,TRBV5-4,TRBJ2-7,TRBD2,CASSLAPSGESASYEQYF,TGTGCCAGCAGCTTGGCGCCTAGCGGGGAGAGTGCATCCTACGAGCAGTACTTC
-,TRBV4-2,TRBJ2-4,-,CASSPRVDKNIQYF,TGTGCCAGCAGCCCCCGGGTTGACAAAAACATTCAGTACTTC
few,TRBV7-2,TRBJ2-1,TRBD2,CASSWSGQGLATYNEQFF,TGTGCCAGCAGCTGGAGCGGCCAGGGACTAGCTACCTACAATGAGCAGTTCTTC
-,TRBV6-5,TRBJ1-2,-,CASRKREGDYGYTF,TGTGCCAGCAGAAAGAGGGAGGGGGACTATGGCTACACCTTC
-,TRBV5-1,TRBJ1-5,-,CASSLGTAGSQQPQHF,TGCGCCAGCAGCTTGGGAACGGCGGGATCTCAGCAGCCCCAGCATTTT
-,TRBV19,TRBJ1-2,-,CASSPPGVSYGYTF,TGTGCCAGTAGTCCGCCAGGGGTTAGCTATGGCTACACCTTC
once,TRBV19,TRBJ2-5,TRBD2,CASSIDRGTSLETQYF,TGTGCCAGTAGTATAGATCGGGGGACTAGCCTTGAGACCCAGTACTTC
-,TRBV6-2/TRBV6-3,TRBJ2-7,-,CASSYRDKTYEQYF,TGTGCCAGCAGTTACCGGGACAAGACCTACGAGCAGTACTTC
-,TRBV27,TRBJ1-5,-,CASRPGQPQHF,TGTGCCAGCAGACCCGGGCAGCCCCAGCATTTT
-,TRBV19,TRBJ1-2,-,CASRHRRKGYGYTF,TGTGCCAGTAGACACAGGAGAAAGGGCTATGGCTACACCTTC
-,TRBV11-2,TRBJ2-6,TRBD1,CASRAIWGQGTGANVLTF,TGTGCCAGCAGAGCGATCTGGGGACAGGGTACTGGGGCCAACGTCCTGACTTTC
-,TRBV2,TRBJ2-2,-,CASSEARSAGELFF,TGTGCCAGCAGTGAAGCGCGTAGCGCCGGGGAGCTGTTTTTT
-,TRBV4-1,TRBJ1-1,TRBD1,CASSQQQGGYEAFF,TGCGCCAGCAGCCAGCAACAGGGGGGGTATGAAGCTTTCTTT
-,TRBV19,TRBJ1-5,-,CASSSGRYSNQPQHF,TGTGCCAGTAGCTCCGGGAGGTATAGCAATCAGCCCCAGCATTTT
-,TRBV6-2/TRBV6-3,TRBJ1-2,-,CASSPRQANANYGYTF,TGTGCCAGCAGCCCTCGTCAGGCAAACGCTAACTATGGCTACACCTTC
once,TRBV14,TRBJ2-6,TRBD1,CASSLPGQASSGANVLTF,TGTGCCAGCAGCCTCCCGGGACAGGCGAGCTCTGGGGCCAACGTCCTGACTTTC
-,TRBV10-3,TRBJ2-7,-,CAIRGVGAYEQYF,TGTGCCATCAGGGGAGTTGGTGCCTACGAGCAGTACTTC
-,TRBV12-3/TRBV12-4,TRBJ1-1,-,CASSVLITEAFF,TGTGCCAGCAGTGTTTTAATCACTGAAGCTTTCTTT
-,TRBV3-1/TRBV3-2,TRBJ1-1,TRBD1,CASSHPPPPDRGNTEAFF,TGTGCCAGCAGCCATCCCCCCCCACCGGACAGGGGGAACACTGAAGCTTTCTTT
-,TRBV18,TRBJ2-5,-,CASSPPEWPGAETQYF,TGTGCCAGCTCACCACCGGAGTGGCCAGGGGCAGAGACCCAGTACTTC